This TCR beta chain was recorded in a study of blood T cell repertoires in COVID-19. Study-wide background: Sample material is recorded as cDNA or gDNA derived from T cells, B-cell-depleted T cells, or PBMCs.

Trimming took 5 bases from V and 2 from J, leaving 4 bases between them. Germline V CDR1 and CDR2: MNHEY, SMNVEV (reference sequence). The length of the CDR3 is 12 residues. TCRdb's copy holds only in-frame clones and misses some; the assay was immunoSEQ multiplex PCR. Of roughly 430,000 clones listed, around nine tenths are singletons. The chain carries TRBV27 and TRBJ1-3; D is uncertain. Sequencing was carried out using PBMCs or T cells enriched from blood (not recorded which). This TCR came from a woman between 18 and 29 years old who had been exposed to COVID-19. CDR3 region: CASSLPGNTIYF. The CDR3 DNA reads TGTGCCAGCAGTCTCCCTGGAAACACCATATATTTT.